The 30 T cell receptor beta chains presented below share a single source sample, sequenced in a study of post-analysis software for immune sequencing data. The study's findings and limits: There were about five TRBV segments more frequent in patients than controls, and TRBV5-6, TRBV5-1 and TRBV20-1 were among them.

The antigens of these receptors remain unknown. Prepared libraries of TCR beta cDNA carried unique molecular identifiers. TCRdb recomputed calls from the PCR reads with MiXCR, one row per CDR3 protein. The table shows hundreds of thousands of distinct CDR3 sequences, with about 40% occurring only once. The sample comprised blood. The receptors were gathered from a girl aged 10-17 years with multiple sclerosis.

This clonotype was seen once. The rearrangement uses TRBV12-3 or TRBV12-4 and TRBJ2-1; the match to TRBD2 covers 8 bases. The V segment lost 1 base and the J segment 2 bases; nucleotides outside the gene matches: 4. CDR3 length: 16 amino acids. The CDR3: CASSLVEAGAYNEQFF. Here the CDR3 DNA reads TGTGCCAGCAGTTTAGTAGAAGCGGGAGCCTACAATGAGCAGTTCTTC.

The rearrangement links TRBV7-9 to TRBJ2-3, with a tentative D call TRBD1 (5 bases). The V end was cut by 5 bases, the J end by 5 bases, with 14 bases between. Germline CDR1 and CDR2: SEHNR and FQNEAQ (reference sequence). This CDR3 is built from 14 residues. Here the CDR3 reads CASSPPGRGDTQYF. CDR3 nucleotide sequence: TGTGCCAGCAGCCCGCCGGGTAGGGGAGATACGCAGTATTTT.

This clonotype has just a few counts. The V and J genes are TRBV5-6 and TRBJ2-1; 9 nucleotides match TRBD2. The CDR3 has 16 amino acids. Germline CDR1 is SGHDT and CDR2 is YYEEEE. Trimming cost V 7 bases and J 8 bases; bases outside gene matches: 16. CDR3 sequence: CASYPTKAGGIHEQFF. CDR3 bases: TGTGCCAGCTATCCCACTAAAGCGGGAGGTATCCATGAGCAGTTCTTC.

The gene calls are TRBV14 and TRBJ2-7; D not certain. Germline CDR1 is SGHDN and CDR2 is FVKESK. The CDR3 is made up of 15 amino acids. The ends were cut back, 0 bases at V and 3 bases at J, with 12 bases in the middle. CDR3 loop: CASSQDPVAFYEQYF. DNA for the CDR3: TGTGCCAGCAGCCAAGATCCAGTAGCATTCTACGAGCAGTACTTC.

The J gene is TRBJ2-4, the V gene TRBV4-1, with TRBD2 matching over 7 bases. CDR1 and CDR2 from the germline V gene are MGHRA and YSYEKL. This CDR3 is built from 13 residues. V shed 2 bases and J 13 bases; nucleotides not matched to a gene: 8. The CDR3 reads CASSQYPGGEQYF. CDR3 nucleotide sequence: TGCGCCAGCAGCCAATACCCGGGGGGAGAGCAGTACTTC.

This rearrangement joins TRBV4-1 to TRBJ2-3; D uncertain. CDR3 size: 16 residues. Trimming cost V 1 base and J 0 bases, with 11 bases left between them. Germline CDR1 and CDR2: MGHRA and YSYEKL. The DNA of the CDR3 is TGCGCCAGCAGCCAAGTAACAGACACGAGCACAGATACGCAGTATTTT. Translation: CASSQVTDTSTDTQYF.

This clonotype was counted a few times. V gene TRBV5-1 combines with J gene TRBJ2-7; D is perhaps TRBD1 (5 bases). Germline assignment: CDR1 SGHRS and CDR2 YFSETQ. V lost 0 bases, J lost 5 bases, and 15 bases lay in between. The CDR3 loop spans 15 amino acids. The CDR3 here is CASSLEAGPGNEQYF. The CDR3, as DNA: TGCGCCAGCAGCTTGGAGGCAGGGCCTGGCAACGAGCAGTACTTC. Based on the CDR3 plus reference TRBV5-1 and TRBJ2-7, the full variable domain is KAGVTQTPRYLIKTRGQQVTLSCSPISGHRSVSWYQQTPGQGLQFLFEYFSETQRNKGNFPGRFSGRQFSNSRSEMNVSTLELGDSALYLCASSLEAGPGNEQYFGPGTRLTVT.

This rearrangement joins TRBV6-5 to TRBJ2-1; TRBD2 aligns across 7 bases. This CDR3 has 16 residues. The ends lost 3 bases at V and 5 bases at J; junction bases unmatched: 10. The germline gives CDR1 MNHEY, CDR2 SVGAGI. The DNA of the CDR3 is TGTGCCAGCAGTTATAACGGGGCTAGCGGTAACAATGAGCAGTTCTTC. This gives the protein CASSYNGASGNNEQFF.

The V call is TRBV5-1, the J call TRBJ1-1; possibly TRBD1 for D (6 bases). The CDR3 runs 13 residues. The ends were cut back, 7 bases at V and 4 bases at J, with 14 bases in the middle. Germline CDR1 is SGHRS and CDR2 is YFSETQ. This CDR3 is CASRWQGSTEAFF. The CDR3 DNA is TGCGCCAGCCGATGGCAGGGGAGCACTGAAGCTTTCTTT.

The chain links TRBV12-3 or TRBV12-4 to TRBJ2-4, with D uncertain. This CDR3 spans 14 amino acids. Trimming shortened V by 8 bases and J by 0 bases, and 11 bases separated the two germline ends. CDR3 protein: CASCDGLAKNIQYF. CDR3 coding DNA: TGTGCCAGCTGTGACGGGCTAGCCAAAAACATTCAGTACTTC.

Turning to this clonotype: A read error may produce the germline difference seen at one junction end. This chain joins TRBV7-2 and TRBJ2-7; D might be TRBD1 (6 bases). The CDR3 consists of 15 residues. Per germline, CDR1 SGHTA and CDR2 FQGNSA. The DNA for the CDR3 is TGTGCCAGCAGCTTAGAGGCAGGGGATTCCTACGAGCAGGACTTC. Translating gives CASSLEAGDSYEQDF.

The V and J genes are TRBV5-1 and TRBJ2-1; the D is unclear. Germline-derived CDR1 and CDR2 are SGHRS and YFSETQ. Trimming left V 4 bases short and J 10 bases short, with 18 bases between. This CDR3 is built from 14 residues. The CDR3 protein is CASSTAINSYEQFF. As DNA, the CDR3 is TGCGCCAGCAGCACAGCCATTAACTCCTACGAGCAGTTCTTC.

CDR3 amino acids: CASSYGTVEGNEQFF. DNA for the CDR3: TGTGCCAGCAGTTACGGGACAGTTGAGGGCAATGAGCAGTTCTTC. The chain joins TRBV6-6 to TRBJ2-1; 7 nucleotides align to TRBD1. V shed 2 bases, J shed 6 bases, and the junction held 7 bases outside the gene matches. CDR1 is MNHNY, CDR2 SVGAGI, per germline (reference sequence). The CDR3 length is 15 residues.

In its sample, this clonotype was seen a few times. This chain's CDR3 is CSVAGQGLYEQYF. The CDR3 DNA follows: TGCAGCGTTGCCGGGCAGGGGCTATACGAGCAGTACTTC. The chain employs TRBV29-1 and TRBJ2-7; possibly TRBD1 for D (6 bases). The germline V gene has CDR1 SQVTM and CDR2 ANQGSEA. V was clipped by 4 bases and J by 4 bases, with 14 bases between them. This CDR3 has 13 residues.

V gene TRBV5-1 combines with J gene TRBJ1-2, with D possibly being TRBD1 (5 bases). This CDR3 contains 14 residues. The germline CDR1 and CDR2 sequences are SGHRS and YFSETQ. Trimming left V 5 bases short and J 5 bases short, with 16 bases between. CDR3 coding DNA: TGCGCCAGCAGTCAGGTCGACAGTGGTTATGGCTACACCTTC. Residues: CASSQVDSGYGYTF. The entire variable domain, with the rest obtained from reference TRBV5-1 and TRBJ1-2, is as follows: KAGVTQTPRYLIKTRGQQVTLSCSPISGHRSVSWYQQTPGQGLQFLFEYFSETQRNKGNFPGRFSGRQFSNSRSEMNVSTLELGDSALYLCASSQVDSGYGYTFGSGTRLTVV.

The DNA of the CDR3 is TGTGCCAGCAGTTACTCGATCACAGATACGCAGTATTTT. It specifies CASSYSITDTQYF. This chain joins TRBV6-5 and TRBJ2-3; D gene unclear. Looked up from germline, CDR1 is MNHEY and CDR2 is SVGAGI. Trimming removed 0 bases from V and 2 bases from J, with 3 bases in between. This CDR3 is 13 amino acids long.

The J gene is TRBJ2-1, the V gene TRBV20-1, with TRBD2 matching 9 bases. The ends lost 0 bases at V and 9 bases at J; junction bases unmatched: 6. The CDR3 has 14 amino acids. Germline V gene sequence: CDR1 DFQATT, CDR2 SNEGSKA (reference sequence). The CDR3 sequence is CSARDGREGGEQFF. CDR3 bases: TGCAGTGCTAGAGATGGGCGGGAGGGCGGTGAGCAGTTCTTC.

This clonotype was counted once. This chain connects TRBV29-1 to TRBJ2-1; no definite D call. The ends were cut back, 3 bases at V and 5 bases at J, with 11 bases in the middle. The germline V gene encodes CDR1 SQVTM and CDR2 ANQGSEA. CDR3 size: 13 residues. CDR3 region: CSVEKGNNNEQFF. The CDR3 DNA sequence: TGCAGCGTTGAGAAGGGAAATAACAATGAGCAGTTCTTC.

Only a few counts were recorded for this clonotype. The CDR3 loop reads CATEGSDSTDTQYF. In nucleotides, the CDR3 is TGTGCCACCGAAGGTAGCGATAGCACAGATACGCAGTATTTT. This chain links TRBV24-1 with TRBJ2-3, with D tentatively TRBD2 (5 bases). The CDR3 consists of 14 residues. Germline V gives CDR1 KGHDR, CDR2 SFDVKD. Trimming removed 9 bases from V and 0 bases from J, with 12 bases in between.

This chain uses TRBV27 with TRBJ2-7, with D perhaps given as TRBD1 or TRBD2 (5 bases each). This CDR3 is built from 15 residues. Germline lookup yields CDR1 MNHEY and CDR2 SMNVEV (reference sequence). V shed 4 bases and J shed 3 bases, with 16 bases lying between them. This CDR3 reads CASSYTTGPIYEQYF. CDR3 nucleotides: TGTGCCAGCAGTTACACCACGGGACCAATCTACGAGCAGTACTTC.

In nucleotides, the CDR3 is TGTGCCAGCAGCCCCACGTTGGGGGGAGATACGCAGTATTTT. Its protein product is CASSPTLGGDTQYF. The chain carries TRBV9 and TRBJ2-3, with a tentative D call TRBD2 (6 bases). Trimming took 4 bases from V and 5 from J, leaving 14 bases between them. In germline, CDR1 is SGDLS, CDR2 YYNGEE. This CDR3 spans 14 amino acids.

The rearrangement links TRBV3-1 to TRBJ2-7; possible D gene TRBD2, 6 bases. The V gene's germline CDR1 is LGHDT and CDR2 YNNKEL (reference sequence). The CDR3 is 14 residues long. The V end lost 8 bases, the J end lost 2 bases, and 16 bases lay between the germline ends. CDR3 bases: TGTGCCAGCCCTCGGGGGAAAACAACCTACGAGCAGTACTTC. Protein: CASPRGKTTYEQYF.

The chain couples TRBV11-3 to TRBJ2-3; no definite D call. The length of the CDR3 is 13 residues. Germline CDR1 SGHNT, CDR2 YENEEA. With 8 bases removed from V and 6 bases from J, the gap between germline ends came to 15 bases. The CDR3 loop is CASAPPGEDTQYF. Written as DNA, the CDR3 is TGTGCCAGCGCCCCTCCGGGTGAGGATACGCAGTATTTT.

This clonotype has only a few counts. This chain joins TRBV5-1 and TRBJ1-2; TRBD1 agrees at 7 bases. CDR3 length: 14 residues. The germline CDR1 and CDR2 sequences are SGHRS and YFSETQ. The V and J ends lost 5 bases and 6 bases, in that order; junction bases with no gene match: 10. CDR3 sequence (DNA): TGCGCCAGCAGTTCTTGGGGGACAGAGGATGGCTACACCTTC. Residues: CASSSWGTEDGYTF.

The CDR3 is CSGLAGGRGDTQYF. The CDR3 DNA is TGCAGTGGGCTAGCGGGGGGGCGGGGAGATACGCAGTATTTT. V gene TRBV20-1 combines with J gene TRBJ2-3; 12 bases align to TRBD2. CDR3 size: 14 residues. The V segment lost 7 bases and the J segment 5 bases; nucleotides outside the gene matches: 7. CDR1 and CDR2 (germline): DFQATT, SNEGSKA (reference sequence).

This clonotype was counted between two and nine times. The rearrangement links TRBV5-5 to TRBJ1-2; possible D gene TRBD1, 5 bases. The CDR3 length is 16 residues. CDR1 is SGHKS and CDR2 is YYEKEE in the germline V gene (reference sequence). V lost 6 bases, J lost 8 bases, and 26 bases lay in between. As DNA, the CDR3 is TGTGCCAGCACCACCTGGGGCGCTGACAATCTAGGGGGCTACACCTTC. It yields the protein CASTTWGADNLGGYTF.

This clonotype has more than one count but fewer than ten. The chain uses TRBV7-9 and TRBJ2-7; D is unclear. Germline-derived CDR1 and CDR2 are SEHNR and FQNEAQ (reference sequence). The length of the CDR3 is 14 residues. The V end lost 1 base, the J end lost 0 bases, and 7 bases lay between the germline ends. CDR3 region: CASSLEYHSYEQYF. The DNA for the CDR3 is TGTGCCAGCAGCTTAGAGTACCACTCCTACGAGCAGTACTTC.

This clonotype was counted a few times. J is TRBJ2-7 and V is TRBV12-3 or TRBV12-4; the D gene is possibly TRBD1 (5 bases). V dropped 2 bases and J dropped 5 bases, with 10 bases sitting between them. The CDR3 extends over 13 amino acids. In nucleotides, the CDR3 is TGTGCCAGCAGTTTATACAGGATGGACGAGCAGTACTTC. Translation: CASSLYRMDEQYF.

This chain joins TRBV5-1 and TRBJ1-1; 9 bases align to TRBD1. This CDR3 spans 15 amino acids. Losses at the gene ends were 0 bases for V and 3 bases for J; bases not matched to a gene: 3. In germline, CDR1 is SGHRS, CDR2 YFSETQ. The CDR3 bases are TGCGCCAGCAGCTTGGCCGGGACAGGGTACACTGAAGCTTTCTTT. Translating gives CASSLAGTGYTEAFF. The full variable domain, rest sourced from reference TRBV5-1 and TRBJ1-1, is KAGVTQTPRYLIKTRGQQVTLSCSPISGHRSVSWYQQTPGQGLQFLFEYFSETQRNKGNFPGRFSGRQFSNSRSEMNVSTLELGDSALYLCASSLAGTGYTEAFFGQGTRLTVV.

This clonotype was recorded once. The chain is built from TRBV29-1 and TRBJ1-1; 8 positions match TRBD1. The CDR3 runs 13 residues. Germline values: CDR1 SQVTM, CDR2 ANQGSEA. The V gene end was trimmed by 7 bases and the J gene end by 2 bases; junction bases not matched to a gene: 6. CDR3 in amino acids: CSAIQGANTEAFF. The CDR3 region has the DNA TGCAGCGCGATTCAGGGGGCCAACACTGAAGCTTTCTTT.